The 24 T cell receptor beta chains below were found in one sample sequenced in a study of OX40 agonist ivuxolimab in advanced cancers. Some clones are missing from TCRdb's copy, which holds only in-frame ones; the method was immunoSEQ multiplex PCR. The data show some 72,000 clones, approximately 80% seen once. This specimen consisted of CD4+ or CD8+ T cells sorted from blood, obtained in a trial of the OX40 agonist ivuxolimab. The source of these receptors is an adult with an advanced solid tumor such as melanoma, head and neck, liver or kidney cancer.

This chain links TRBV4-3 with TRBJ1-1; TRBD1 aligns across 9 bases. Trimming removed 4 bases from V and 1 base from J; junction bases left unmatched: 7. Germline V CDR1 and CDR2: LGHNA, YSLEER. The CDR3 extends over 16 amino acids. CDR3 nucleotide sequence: TGCGCCAGCAGCCGGCACAGGGGGCTTCCGAACACTGAAGCTTTCTTT. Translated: CASSRHRGLPNTEAFF.

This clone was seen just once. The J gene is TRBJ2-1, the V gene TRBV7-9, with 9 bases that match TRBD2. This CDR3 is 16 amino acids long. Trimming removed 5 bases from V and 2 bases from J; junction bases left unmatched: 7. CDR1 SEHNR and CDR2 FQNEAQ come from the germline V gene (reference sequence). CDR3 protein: CASSRGGLAAYNEQFF. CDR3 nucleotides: TGTGCCAGCAGCCGGGGGGGACTAGCTGCCTACAATGAGCAGTTCTTC.

This chain's CDR3 is CASSQEGAGVVGTDTQYF. The CDR3 nucleotides read TGTGCCAGCAGCCAAGAGGGTGCAGGAGTGGTGGGCACAGATACGCAGTATTTT. The chain uses TRBV4-2 and TRBJ2-3; D gene uncertain. Germline-derived CDR1 and CDR2 are LGHNA and YNFKEQ. The CDR3 runs to 18 residues. Trimming stripped 0 bases from V and 1 base from J, with 17 bases between.

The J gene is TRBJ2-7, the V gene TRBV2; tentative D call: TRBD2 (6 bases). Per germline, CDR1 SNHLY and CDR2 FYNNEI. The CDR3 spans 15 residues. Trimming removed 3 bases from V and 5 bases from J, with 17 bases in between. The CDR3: CASSDRGNGRNEQYF. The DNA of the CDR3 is TGTGCCAGCAGTGATCGGGGGAACGGGAGAAACGAGCAGTACTTC.

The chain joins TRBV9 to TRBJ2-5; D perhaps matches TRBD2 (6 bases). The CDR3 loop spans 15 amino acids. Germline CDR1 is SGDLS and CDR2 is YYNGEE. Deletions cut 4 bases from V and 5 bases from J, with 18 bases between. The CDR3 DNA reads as TGTGCCAGCAGCCCCCGGGGACTTGGCGACGAGACCCAGTACTTC. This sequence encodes CASSPRGLGDETQYF.

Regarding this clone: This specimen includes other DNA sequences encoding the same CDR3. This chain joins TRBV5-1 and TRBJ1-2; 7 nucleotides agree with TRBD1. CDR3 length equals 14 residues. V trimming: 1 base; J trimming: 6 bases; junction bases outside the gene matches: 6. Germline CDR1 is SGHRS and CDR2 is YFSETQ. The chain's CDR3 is CASSLFDRVDGYTF. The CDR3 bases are TGCGCCAGCAGCTTGTTCGACAGGGTCGATGGCTACACCTTC.

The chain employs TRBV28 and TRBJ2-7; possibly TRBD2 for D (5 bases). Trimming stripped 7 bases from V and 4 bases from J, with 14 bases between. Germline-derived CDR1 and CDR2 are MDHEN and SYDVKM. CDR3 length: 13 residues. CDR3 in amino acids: CASNSEGPYEQYF. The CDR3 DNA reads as TGTGCCAGCAACTCCGAGGGCCCTTACGAGCAGTACTTC.

CDR3: CASSHNPAKNYGYTF. The CDR3 DNA is TGCGCCAGCAGTCATAATCCGGCCAAAAACTATGGCTACACCTTC. This sequence joins TRBV23-1 and TRBJ1-2; D not resolved. TRBV23-1 is identified as an open reading frame with a role that is uncertain. The CDR3 is 15 amino acids. Trimming pared 3 bases from V and 2 bases from J, leaving 13 bases between.

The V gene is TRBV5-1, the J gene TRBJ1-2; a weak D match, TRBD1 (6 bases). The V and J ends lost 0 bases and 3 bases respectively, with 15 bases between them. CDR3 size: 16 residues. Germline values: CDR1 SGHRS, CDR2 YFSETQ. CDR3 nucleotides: TGCGCCAGCAGCTTGGAGCGGGGGGCTATCGACTATGGCTACACCTTC. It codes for CASSLERGAIDYGYTF.

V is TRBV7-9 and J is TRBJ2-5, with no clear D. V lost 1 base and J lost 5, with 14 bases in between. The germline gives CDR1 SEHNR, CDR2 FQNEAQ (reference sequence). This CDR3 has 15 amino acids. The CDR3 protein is CASSLVPGREETQYF. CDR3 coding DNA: TGTGCCAGCAGCTTAGTTCCGGGTCGCGAGGAGACCCAGTACTTC.

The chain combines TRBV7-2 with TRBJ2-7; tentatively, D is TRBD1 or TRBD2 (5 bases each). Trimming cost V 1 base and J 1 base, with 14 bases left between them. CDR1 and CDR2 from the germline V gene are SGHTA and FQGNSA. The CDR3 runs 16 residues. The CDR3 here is CASSLGFGALSYEQYF. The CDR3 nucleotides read TGTGCCAGCAGCTTAGGATTCGGGGCGCTTTCCTACGAGCAGTACTTC.

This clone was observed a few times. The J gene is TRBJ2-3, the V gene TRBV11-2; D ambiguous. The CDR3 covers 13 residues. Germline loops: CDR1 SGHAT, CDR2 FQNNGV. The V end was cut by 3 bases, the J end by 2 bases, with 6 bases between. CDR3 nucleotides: TGTGCCAGCAGCTTTCCCCCCACAGATACGCAGTATTTT. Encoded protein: CASSFPPTDTQYF.

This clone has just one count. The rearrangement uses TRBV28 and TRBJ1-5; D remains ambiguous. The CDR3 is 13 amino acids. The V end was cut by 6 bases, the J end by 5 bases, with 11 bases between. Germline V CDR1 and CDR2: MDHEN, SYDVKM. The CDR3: CASRNYWDQPQHF. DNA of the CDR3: TGTGCCAGCAGAAACTACTGGGATCAGCCCCAGCATTTT.

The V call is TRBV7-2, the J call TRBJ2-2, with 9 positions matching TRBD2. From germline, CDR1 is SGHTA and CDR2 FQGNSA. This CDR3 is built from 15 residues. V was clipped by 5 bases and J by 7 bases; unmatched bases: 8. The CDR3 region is CASSQIAGGDGELFF. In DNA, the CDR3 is TGTGCCAGCAGCCAAATCGCGGGAGGGGACGGGGAGCTGTTTTTT.

Here the CDR3 reads CASQGQGELNTEAFF. The DNA for the CDR3 is TGTGCCAGCCAAGGGCAGGGGGAACTGAACACTGAAGCTTTCTTT. The chain recombines TRBV11-2 with TRBJ1-1; 7 bases fit TRBD1. The V gene's germline CDR1 is SGHAT and CDR2 FQNNGV. Trimming removed 8 bases from V and 0 bases from J; junction bases left unmatched: 9. The CDR3 contains 15 residues. Full variable domain (remainder filled in from reference TRBV11-2 and TRBJ1-1): EAGVAQSPRYKIIEKRQSVAFWCNPISGHATLYWYQQILGQGPKLLIQFQNNGVVDDSQLPKDRFSAERLKGVDSTLKIQPAKLEDSAVYLCASQGQGELNTEAFFGQGTRLTVV.

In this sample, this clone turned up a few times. This chain's CDR3 is CAARGRDQPQHF. In nucleotides, the CDR3 is TGTGCCGCCCGGGGGCGAGATCAGCCCCAGCATTTT. J is TRBJ1-5 and V is TRBV30, with D maybe TRBD1 (6 bases). V dropped 8 bases and J dropped 5 bases, with 13 bases sitting between them. The CDR3 length is 12 residues. CDR1 is GTSNPN, CDR2 SVGIG, per germline (reference sequence).

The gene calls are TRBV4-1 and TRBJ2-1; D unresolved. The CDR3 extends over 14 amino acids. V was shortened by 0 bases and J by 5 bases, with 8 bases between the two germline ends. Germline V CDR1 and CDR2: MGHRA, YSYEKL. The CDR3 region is CASSQEFLDNEQFF. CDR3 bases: TGCGCCAGCAGCCAAGAGTTCCTTGACAATGAGCAGTTCTTC.

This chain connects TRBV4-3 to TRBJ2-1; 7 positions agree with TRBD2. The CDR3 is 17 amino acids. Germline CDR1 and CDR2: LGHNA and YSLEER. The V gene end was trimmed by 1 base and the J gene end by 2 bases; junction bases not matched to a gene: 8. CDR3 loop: CASSQVRGDPTYNEQFF. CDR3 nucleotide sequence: TGCGCCAGCAGCCAAGTCCGGGGGGACCCAACCTACAATGAGCAGTTCTTC.

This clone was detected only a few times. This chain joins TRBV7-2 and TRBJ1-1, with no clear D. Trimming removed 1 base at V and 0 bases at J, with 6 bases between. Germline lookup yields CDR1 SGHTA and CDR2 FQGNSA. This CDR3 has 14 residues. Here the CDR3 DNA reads TGTGCCAGCAGCTTAGGGGTCTTGAACACTGAAGCTTTCTTT. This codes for CASSLGVLNTEAFF.

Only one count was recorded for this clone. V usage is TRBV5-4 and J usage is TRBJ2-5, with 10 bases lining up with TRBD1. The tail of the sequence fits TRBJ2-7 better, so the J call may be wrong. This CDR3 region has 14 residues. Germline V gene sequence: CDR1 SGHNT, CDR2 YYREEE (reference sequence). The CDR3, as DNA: TGTGCCAGCAGCTTTGGGACAGGGGACTACGAGCAGTACTTC. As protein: CASSFGTGDYEQYF.

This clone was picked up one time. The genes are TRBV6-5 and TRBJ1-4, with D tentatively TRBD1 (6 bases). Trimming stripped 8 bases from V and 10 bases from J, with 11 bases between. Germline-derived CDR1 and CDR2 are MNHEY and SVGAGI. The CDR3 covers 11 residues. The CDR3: CASSMDRKLFF. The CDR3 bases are TGTGCCAGCTCTATGGACAGAAAACTGTTTTTT.

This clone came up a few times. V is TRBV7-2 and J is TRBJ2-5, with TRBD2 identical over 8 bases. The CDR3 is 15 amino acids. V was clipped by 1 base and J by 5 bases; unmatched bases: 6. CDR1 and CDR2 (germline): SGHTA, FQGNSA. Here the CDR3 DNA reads TGTGCCAGCAGCTTAGGTTGGCGGGGGGAGGAGACCCAGTACTTC. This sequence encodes CASSLGWRGEETQYF.

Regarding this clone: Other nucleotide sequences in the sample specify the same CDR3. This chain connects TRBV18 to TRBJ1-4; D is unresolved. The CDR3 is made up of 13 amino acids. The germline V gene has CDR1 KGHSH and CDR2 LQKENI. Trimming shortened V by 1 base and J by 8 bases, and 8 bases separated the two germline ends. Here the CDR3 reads CASSPQGGEKLFF. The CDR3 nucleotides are TGTGCCAGCTCACCACAGGGTGGGGAAAAACTGTTTTTT.

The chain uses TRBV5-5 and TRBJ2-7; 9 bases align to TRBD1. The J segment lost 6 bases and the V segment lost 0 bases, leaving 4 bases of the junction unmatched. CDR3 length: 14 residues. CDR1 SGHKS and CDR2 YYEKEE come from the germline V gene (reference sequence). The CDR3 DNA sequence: TGTGCCAGCAGCTTGGACAGGGGGCGAGGCGAGCAGTACTTC. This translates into CASSLDRGRGEQYF.